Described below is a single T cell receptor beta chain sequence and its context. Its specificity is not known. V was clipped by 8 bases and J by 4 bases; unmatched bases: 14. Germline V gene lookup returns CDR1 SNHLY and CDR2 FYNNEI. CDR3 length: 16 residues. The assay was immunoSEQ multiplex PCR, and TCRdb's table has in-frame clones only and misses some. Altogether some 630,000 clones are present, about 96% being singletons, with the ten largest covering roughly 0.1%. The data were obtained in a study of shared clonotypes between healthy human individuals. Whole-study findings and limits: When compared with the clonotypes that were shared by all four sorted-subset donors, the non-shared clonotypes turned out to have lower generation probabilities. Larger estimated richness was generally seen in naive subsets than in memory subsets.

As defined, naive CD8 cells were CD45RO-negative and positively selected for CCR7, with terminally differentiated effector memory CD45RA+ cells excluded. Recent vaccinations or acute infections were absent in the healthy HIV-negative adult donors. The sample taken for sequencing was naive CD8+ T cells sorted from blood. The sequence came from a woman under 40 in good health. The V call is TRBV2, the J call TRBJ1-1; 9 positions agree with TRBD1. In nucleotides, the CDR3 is TGTGCCAGCCACGTCCCGGGACAGGGAATCGCCACTGAAGCTTTCTTT. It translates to CASHVPGQGIATEAFF.